The subject of this entry is one TCR beta chain. The specificity of this receptor is unknown. Per-base quality was not reported, and no clone a single base away is much larger than it. The CDR3 holds 15 amino acids from the cysteine to the phenylalanine. CDR3 DNA only is kept here, 45 bases in frame from base 1. From a lookup of the germline V gene, CDR1 and CDR2 are SGHNT and YENEEA. Trimming takes 1 base from V and 2 bases from J, and the germline ends sit 11 bases apart. Whole blood was collected in K2EDTA tubes by collaborating institutions according to the institutions' own protocols. Collaborator samples were shipped for TCRbeta analysis as frozen whole blood, isolated PBMCs, or DNA extracted from either sample type. TCRbeta CDR3 regions were amplified from genomic DNA using the immunoSEQ Assay, a bias-controlled multiplex PCR. As for how the authors treated the data: Nucleated cell counts per sample were estimated from amplification of reference gene primers within the assay. Sequence reads were collapsed and filtered to measure the absolute abundance of every unique TCRbeta CDR3 rearrangement. For each sample, productive Simpson clonality was calculated as the square root of Simpson's diversity index across productive rearrangements. Here the immuneACCESS table is served through TCRdb, limited to in-frame sequences with V and J called. Missing clones are a known gap in these copies; in checked studies unresolved V genes cover under half, and the rest lacks a known reason. From that table come the V and J calls and clone size; the DNA was used to work out D and trimming. The sample table lists about 87,000 clones, around 81% of them with a count of one. The ten largest clones add up to about 2% of the sample.

The sample belongs to a study of blood T cell repertoires in COVID-19 (TCRdb year 2020). As for the study more broadly: Samples from collaborators originated in the United States, Italy and Spain and spanned both the acute and convalescent phases of COVID-19. The material from the prospective study consisted of cDNA or gDNA derived from T cells, B-cell-depleted T cells, or PBMCs. Subjects who had been exposed to COVID-19, were actively infected with it, or had recovered from it provided the deeply sampled blood TCRbeta repertoires that made up the dataset. Nearly every sample came with metadata listing a de-identified subject ID, COVID-19 status, age in years and sex. Samples were obtained from the ongoing ImmuneRACE study (first 160 participants) and from 1,254 subjects provided by 6 global collaborators. A freely available public database, intended as a resource for researchers studying the immune response to SARS-CoV-2, is where the repertoires were released. Where HLA class I and class II types were available, the types were taken from metadata supplied by the sample provider, not from assay-based typing. Study-wide conclusions, independent of this receptor: The amount of clinical and demographic metadata varied by source and participant and was provided uncurated.

Material: peripheral blood. The rearranged chain carries TRBV11-3 and TRBJ1-2; TRBD1 is a weak D gene call, 6 bases matching. This receptor was identified in a woman between 70 and 85 years old with acute or convalescent COVID-19. The CDR3 protein sequence reads: CASSLGQAQNYGYTF. The DNA sequence is given as TGTGCCAGCAGCTTAGGACAGGCCCAAAACTATGGCTACACCTTC.